These T cell receptor beta chains were read from a single sample in a study of regulatory T cells in long-lasting Graves disease. TCRdb re-called the multiplex PCR reads through MiXCR, storing one row per CDR3 protein. The sample consists of a few hundred thousand distinct CDR3 sequences, 11% to 15% of them appearing once. These data were also filed under a second study, of T cells in Graves' hyperthyroidism and ophthalmopathy.

Sequencing used peripheral blood mononuclear cells (PBMCs), obtained at new diagnosis, from a patient treated with antithyroid drugs. The source is a woman aged 50 to 65 with Graves disease. The CDR3 runs from the conserved cysteine through the conserved F or W. The D gene is left open where the match is weak. For some rows the clone size is stated as once, few or many, or as a class when expanded; others skip it.

j_gene | d_gene | abundance | v_gene | CDR3nt | CDR3aa
TRBJ2-2 | . | . | TRBV2 | TGTGCCAGCAGAAAGGAGGGCCCCGGGGAGCTGTTTTTT | CASRKEGPGELFF
TRBJ2-1 | TRBD2 | many | TRBV5-1 | TGCGCCAGCAGCTTGACGAGACTAGCGGGAGTCGCCGAAGCCAATGAGCAGTTCTTC | CASSLTRLAGVAEANEQFF
TRBJ2-7 | . | . | TRBV28 | TGTGCCAGCAGTTTAGAAGGCAGGGGGTACTTC | CASSLEGRGYF
TRBJ2-1 | TRBD2 | many | TRBV6-1 | TGTGCCAGCACCCCGTGGGGGGGGATGACCAATGAGCAGTTCTTC | CASTPWGGMTNEQFF
TRBJ2-1 | TRBD2 | many | TRBV28 | TGTGCCAGCAGAGGTAGCGGGGGCCCTTCCTACAATGAGCAGTTCTTC | CASRGSGGPSYNEQFF
TRBJ1-6 | . | many | TRBV11-2 | TGTGCCAGCAGCTTCGCCGTTTATAATTCACCCCTCCACTTT | CASSFAVYNSPLHF
TRBJ1-1 | TRBD1 | many | TRBV12-3/TRBV12-4 | TGTGCCAGCAGTTTAGGGACAGGGTTGGATTCTGAAGCTTTCTTT | CASSLGTGLDSEAFF
TRBJ2-1 | . | many | TRBV10-3 | TGTGCCATCAGTGAGTCACCCGGGATCTATGAGCAGTTCTTC | CAISESPGIYEQFF
TRBJ2-4 | . | many | TRBV28 | TGTGCCAGCAGTTTAGGACAGCTAGCCAAAAACATTCAGTACTTC | CASSLGQLAKNIQYF
TRBJ1-1 | TRBD1 | . | TRBV3-1 | TGTGCCAGCAGCCAATTAACAGGGGGCAACACTGAAGCTTTCTTT | CASSQLTGGNTEAFF
TRBJ1-4 | . | many | TRBV12-3/TRBV12-4 | TGTGCCAGCAGTTTAGGCCCCGCAACTAATGAAAAACTGTTTTTT | CASSLGPATNEKLFF
TRBJ2-6 | . | . | TRBV19 | TGTGCCAGCAAGCCCGCCGGTCGGAGTCTGGGGTTAGCAACCTTCTCTGGGGCCAACGTCCTGACTTTC | CASKPAGRSLGLATFSGANVLTF
TRBJ2-3 | . | . | TRBV30 | TGTGCCTGGAGTGTACTTGTGGGTACAGATACGCAGTATTTT | CAWSVLVGTDTQYF
TRBJ2-5 | . | many | TRBV28 | TGTGCCATGTATGACAGAGAAAAAGAGACCCAGTACTTC | CAMYDREKETQYF
TRBJ2-7 | TRBD1 | many | TRBV11-2 | TGTGCCAGCAGCTCGCTCCGGGACAGGGTCCCCTACGAGCAGTACTTC | CASSSLRDRVPYEQYF
TRBJ2-7 | TRBD1 | few | TRBV4-1 | TGCGCCAGCAGCCAGGGACAGGGGACTTCCTACGAGCAGTACTTC | CASSQGQGTSYEQYF
TRBJ1-5 | TRBD1 | few | TRBV6-2/TRBV6-3 | TGTGCCAGCACCTCGGGGACAGGGAACAATCAGCCCCAGCATTTT | CASTSGTGNNQPQHF
TRBJ1-1 | TRBD1 | many | TRBV28 | TGTGCCAGCAGCAACAGGGGGCGCCGGACTGAAGCTTTCTTT | CASSNRGRRTEAFF
TRBJ2-3 | TRBD2 | many | TRBV10-3 | TGTGCCATCGCCCGTAGTCGGGAGGACACAGATACGCAGTATTTT | CAIARSREDTDTQYF
TRBJ2-1 | TRBD2 | many | TRBV29-1 | TGCAGCGTTGAGGGGGGGTATAGCTCCTACAATGAGCAGTTCTTC | CSVEGGYSSYNEQFF
TRBJ2-5 | TRBD1 | many | TRBV9 | TGTGCCAGCAGCGTAGGGGCACTGACAGGGGGAGAGACCCAGTACTTC | CASSVGALTGGETQYF
TRBJ2-7 | . | few | TRBV5-5 | TGTGCCAGCAGCTTGGCCCTGGACAAAACCTACGAGCAGTACTTC | CASSLALDKTYEQYF
TRBJ2-7 | TRBD2 | . | TRBV3-1 | TGTGCCAGCAGCCAAGTCCGACTAGCGGGAGATTACGAGCAGTACTTC | CASSQVRLAGDYEQYF
TRBJ1-4 | TRBD1 | few | TRBV5-1 | TGCGCCAGCAGCGATATTGGGACAGGCTTTAATGAAAAACTGTTTTTT | CASSDIGTGFNEKLFF
TRBJ2-7 | TRBD2 | few | TRBV4-1 | TGCGCCAGCAGCCAAGGGATCCAGCGGGGTAGCTACGAGCAGTACTTC | CASSQGIQRGSYEQYF
TRBJ2-1 | . | few | TRBV20-1 | TGCAGTGCTAGAGACCCAACGTGGAGCAGGGGGGAGGGCAATGAGCAGTTCTTC | CSARDPTWSRGEGNEQFF
TRBJ1-4 | TRBD1 | . | TRBV27 | TGTGCCAGCAGTAACTTGGACAGGGGGCGCTTTAAGACTAATGAAAAACTGTTTTTT | CASSNLDRGRFKTNEKLFF
TRBJ2-6 | . | many | TRBV6-1 | TGTGCCAGCTTTTGGTCTGGGGCCAACGTCCTGACTTTC | CASFWSGANVLTF
TRBJ1-1 | TRBD1 | many | TRBV6-1 | TGTGCCAGCAGCCGGGACAGGGGCCCCAGTACAACTGAAGCTTTCTTT | CASSRDRGPSTTEAFF